The 20 T cell receptor beta chains below come from one sample, sequenced in a study of patients and donors after allogeneic stem cell transplantation. A single record per CDR3 protein comes from TCRdb applying MiXCR to the RT-PCR reads. Of about 960,000 distinct CDR3 sequences in the sample, about 20% were seen once. Sequenced input: blood, either unsorted or a sorted T cell fraction (not recorded which). The source of these receptors is a human donor who was either an allogeneic HSCT recipient or a stem cell or donor lymphocyte infusion donor (not recorded which). It is not recorded whose cells these are; they may come from a transplant donor.

The sample holds many counts of this clonotype. The chain combines TRBV5-5 with TRBJ2-7, with a weak D call TRBD1 (5 bases). Trimming cost V 0 bases and J 0 bases, with 13 bases left between them. This CDR3 is built from 16 residues. The germline gives CDR1 SGHKS, CDR2 YYEKEE (reference sequence). The CDR3 bases are TGTGCCAGCAGCTTGGGGGCAGGGCGGTTCTCCTACGAGCAGTACTTC. Amino acids: CASSLGAGRFSYEQYF. Drawing the rest from reference TRBV5-5 and TRBJ2-7, the complete variable domain is DAGVTQSPTHLIKTRGQQVTLRCSPISGHKSVSWYQQVLGQGPQFIFQYYEKEERGRGNFPDRFSARQFPNYSSELNVNALLLGDSALYLCASSLGAGRFSYEQYFGPGTRLTVT.

The chain uses TRBV3-1 and TRBJ1-3; D is possibly TRBD1 (5 bases). CDR1 and CDR2 (germline): LGHDT, YNNKEL (reference sequence). V was cut by 1 base and J by 7 bases, with 11 bases left in between. There are 14 residues in the CDR3. CDR3 loop: CASSQGQIQNTIYF. CDR3 nucleotide sequence: TGTGCCAGCAGCCAAGGACAGATCCAGAACACCATATATTTT.

The rearrangement links TRBV20-1 to TRBJ1-5; the match to TRBD1 covers 8 bases. The CDR3 has 14 residues. CDR1 DFQATT and CDR2 SNEGSKA come from the germline V gene (reference sequence). The ends lost 3 bases at V and 5 bases at J; junction bases unmatched: 6. CDR3 loop: CSASEAGGDQPQHF. The CDR3 bases are TGCAGTGCTAGCGAGGCAGGGGGCGATCAGCCCCAGCATTTT.

The chain uses TRBV12-3 or TRBV12-4 and TRBJ2-7; 7 bases map to TRBD1. The CDR3 sequence is 14 residues long. V shed 1 base and J 6 bases; nucleotides not matched to a gene: 6. The CDR3 spells CASSLGQGSSEQYF. Written as DNA, the CDR3 is TGTGCCAGCAGTTTAGGACAGGGAAGTAGCGAGCAGTACTTC.

The rearrangement links TRBV4-2 to TRBJ1-6, with D unclear. The germline V and J ends were trimmed by 1 base and 0 bases, with 7 bases remaining between them. Per the germline V gene, CDR1 is LGHNA and CDR2 is YNFKEQ. The CDR3 contains 16 residues. For the CDR3, the DNA is TGTGCCAGCAGCCAAGGGAAGGGCTCCTATAATTCACCCCTCCACTTT. Its protein is CASSQGKGSYNSPLHF.

The chain links TRBV5-1 to TRBJ1-1; D uncertain. With 4 bases removed from V and 1 base from J, the gap between germline ends came to 14 bases. The germline CDR1 and CDR2 sequences are SGHRS and YFSETQ. The CDR3 covers 15 residues. CDR3 in DNA: TGCGCCAGCAGCCCGGTGGGCAGAGCGAACACTGAAGCTTTCTTT. It specifies CASSPVGRANTEAFF. The full variable domain, in which reference TRBV5-1 and TRBJ1-1 provide the parts outside the CDR3, is KAGVTQTPRYLIKTRGQQVTLSCSPISGHRSVSWYQQTPGQGLQFLFEYFSETQRNKGNFPGRFSGRQFSNSRSEMNVSTLELGDSALYLCASSPVGRANTEAFFGQGTRLTVV.

V gene TRBV15 combines with J gene TRBJ2-3; no clear D. Trimming removed 5 bases at V and 5 bases at J, with 8 bases between. Looked up from germline, CDR1 is LNHNV and CDR2 is YYDKDF (reference sequence). The length of the CDR3 is 12 residues. The CDR3 region is CATSAMGDTQYF. In nucleotides, the CDR3 is TGTGCCACCAGCGCGATGGGAGATACGCAGTATTTT.

This chain uses TRBV20-1 with TRBJ1-2; 10 bases fit TRBD1. Germline CDR1 reads DFQATT; CDR2 reads SNEGSKA (reference sequence). Losses at the gene ends were 5 bases for V and 3 bases for J; bases not matched to a gene: 9. This CDR3 comprises 15 residues. The CDR3 is CSARSPGTGDYGYTF. The DNA of the CDR3 is TGCAGTGCTCGGAGTCCCGGGACAGGGGACTATGGCTACACCTTC.

This clonotype was seen more than once but under ten times. This sequence joins TRBV24-1 and TRBJ1-4, with a tentative D call TRBD1 (5 bases). Germline values: CDR1 KGHDR, CDR2 SFDVKD. This CDR3 region has 14 residues. The V and J ends lost 9 bases and 8 bases respectively, with 18 bases between them. The CDR3 DNA sequence: TGTGCCACCCTTGGAAAGGGGTCGGGGGAAAAACTGTTTTTT. Its translation: CATLGKGSGEKLFF.

This clonotype was seen ten or more times. CDR3: CASSRQGGPGPQHF. The DNA for the CDR3 is TGTGCCAGCAGCCGCCAAGGGGGTCCGGGACCCCAGCATTTT. The rearrangement links TRBV12-3 or TRBV12-4 to TRBJ1-5, with D possibly being TRBD1 (6 bases). The CDR3 is 14 residues long. The ends were cut back, 6 bases at V and 10 bases at J, with 19 bases in the middle.

In regard to this clonotype: At one end, the junction sequence differs from germline, possibly due to a read error. The V and J genes are TRBV7-6 and TRBJ2-1; 8 bases match TRBD2. The CDR3 has 18 residues. CDR1 and CDR2 from the germline V gene are SGHVS and FNYEAQ. CDR3 sequence: CASSPLIGGRSSSNEQFF. CDR3 DNA sequence: TGTGCCAGCAGCCCTTTGATAGGCGGGAGGTCTTCCTCCAATGAGCAGTTCTTC.

This clonotype was detected only a few times. The chain carries TRBV6-5 and TRBJ1-5; D not certain. The V end lost 4 bases, the J end lost 13 bases, and 17 bases lay between the germline ends. The germline gives CDR1 MNHEY, CDR2 SVGAGI. CDR3 size: 13 residues. The chain's CDR3 is CASSSQRAVSQHF. CDR3 in DNA: TGTGCCAGCAGTTCGCAACGGGCAGTCTCTCAGCATTTT.

V and J are TRBV20-1 and TRBJ1-6; D is perhaps TRBD1 (6 bases). Trimming removed 5 bases from V and 10 bases from J, with 12 bases in between. Germline loops: CDR1 DFQATT, CDR2 SNEGSKA (reference sequence). The CDR3 runs 12 residues. The DNA for the CDR3 is TGCAGTGCTCCTACAGGGAAATCACCCCTCCACTTT. Encoded protein: CSAPTGKSPLHF.

The chain carries TRBV5-1 and TRBJ2-7; a weak D match, TRBD2 (6 bases). In germline, CDR1 is SGHRS, CDR2 YFSETQ. The CDR3 runs to 15 residues. V gave up 3 bases and J gave up 6 bases, with 19 bases separating them. The CDR3 reads CASSWDSGGSGEQYF. CDR3 DNA sequence: TGCGCCAGCAGCTGGGACTCTGGGGGATCGGGCGAGCAGTACTTC.

This clonotype turned up a few times. The chain uses TRBV12-3 or TRBV12-4 and TRBJ1-6; D is unresolved. CDR3 length: 16 residues. V lost 2 bases and J lost 7, with 15 bases in between. The CDR3 is CASSLILGEGNSPLHF. In nucleotides, the CDR3 is TGTGCCAGCAGTTTAATACTTGGGGAAGGGAATTCACCCCTCCACTTT.

Only a few counts were recorded for this clonotype. The chain combines TRBV25-1 with TRBJ2-7; D is ambiguous. V was cut by 0 bases and J by 6 bases, with 15 bases left in between. Germline values: CDR1 MGHDK, CDR2 SYGVNS. The CDR3 covers 15 residues. In nucleotides, the CDR3 is TGTGCCAGCAGTGAATATCGGGCAACTCGAGGCGAGCAGTACTTC. This gives the protein CASSEYRATRGEQYF.

The rearrangement uses TRBV10-3 and TRBJ1-1; D is unclear. The CDR3 totals 13 residues. In germline, CDR1 is ENHRY, CDR2 SYGVKD. Deletions cut 4 bases from V and 5 bases from J, with 11 bases between. The CDR3 loop is CAISGQSRTEAFF. DNA for the CDR3: TGTGCCATCAGTGGTCAGAGTAGGACTGAAGCTTTCTTT.

The rearrangement joins TRBV24-1 to TRBJ2-3; the D is unclear. With 10 bases removed from V and 2 bases from J, the gap between germline ends came to 6 bases. Germline loops: CDR1 KGHDR, CDR2 SFDVKD. The CDR3 runs to 11 residues. The CDR3 bases are TGTGCCACTTCAATCACAGATACGCAGTATTTT. As protein: CATSITDTQYF.

The CDR3 region is CASTLGTNTEAFF. CDR3 nucleotide sequence: TGTGCCAGCACCCTCGGGACGAACACTGAAGCTTTCTTT. The chain couples TRBV12-3 or TRBV12-4 to TRBJ1-1; possibly TRBD1 for D (5 bases). The CDR3 runs 13 residues. V shed 7 bases and J shed 1 base, with 10 bases lying between them.

The chain links TRBV6-5 to TRBJ1-2; D is possibly TRBD1 (5 bases). Trimming removed 7 bases at V and 8 bases at J, with 11 bases between. CDR3 length: 11 residues. Germline CDR1 MNHEY, CDR2 SVGAGI. DNA of the CDR3: TGTGCCAGCACCCAGGGAGACGGCTACACCTTC. Residues: CASTQGDGYTF.